This T cell receptor beta chain emerged from a study of blood T cell repertoires in COVID-19. Overall study: There were acute and convalescent COVID-19 samples, and they came from the United States, Italy and Spain. T cells, B-cell-depleted T cells, or PBMCs provided the cDNA or gDNA that served as material.

Seattle cases were enrolled at active infection and followed longitudinally. Some clones are missing from TCRdb's copy, which holds only in-frame ones; the method was immunoSEQ multiplex PCR. The sample yields 310,000 or so clones, approximately 86% seen once. The germline V gene encodes CDR1 SGHRS and CDR2 YFSETQ. The CDR3 totals 16 residues. The ends lost 4 bases at V and 0 bases at J; junction bases unmatched: 7. The clonotype was recovered from a man aged 25 to 45 with COVID-19, enrolled during active disease. Sequenced sample: peripheral blood. This chain connects TRBV5-1 to TRBJ1-5; 7 bases are shared with TRBD1. CDR3 residues: CASSPTTGYSNQPQHF. Written as DNA, the CDR3 is TGCGCCAGCAGCCCTACGACAGGGTATAGCAATCAGCCCCAGCATTTT.